The 13 T cell receptor beta chains below come from one sample, sequenced in a study of CD8 T cells in Susac syndrome. It was with random hexamers that roughly 0.5 to 1 ug RNA was reverse transcribed. Each CDR3 protein gets one entry after TCRdb re-called the immunoSEQ multiplex PCR reads with MiXCR. The sample consists of about 240,000 distinct CDR3 sequences, 90% to 96% of them appearing once. Input material: CD4+ T cells from PBMCs. Source of these receptors: a human donor with Susac syndrome.

The rearrangement joins TRBV24-1 to TRBJ2-6; 8 bases line up with TRBD1. CDR1 is KGHDR, CDR2 SFDVKD, per germline. The V gene end was trimmed by 3 bases and the J gene end by 10 bases; junction bases not matched to a gene: 19. There are 19 residues in the CDR3. The CDR3 nucleotides read TGTGCCACCAGTGATCTCCTACACTTTTCCCGGGACAGGTCTAACGTCCTGACTTTC. Translation gives CATSDLLHFSRDRSNVLTF.

This clonotype has a single count. CDR3 DNA sequence: TGTGCCAGCAGCTTCCAGCGGACCTACAATGAGCAGTTCTTC. It specifies CASSFQRTYNEQFF. The rearrangement links TRBV11-3 to TRBJ2-1; D may be TRBD2 (5 bases). The CDR3 contains 14 residues. V lost 3 bases, J lost 2 bases, and 8 bases lay in between. Germline loops: CDR1 SGHNT, CDR2 YENEEA.

This clonotype was seen once. This chain links TRBV3-1 with TRBJ2-7; TRBD1 matches 8 bases. With 4 bases clipped from V and 13 bases from J, the junction kept 9 bases outside the gene matches. Germline CDR1 reads LGHDT; CDR2 reads YNNKEL (reference sequence). The CDR3 contains 12 residues. The CDR3 sequence is CASSPGAGQVYF. The CDR3 DNA follows: TGTGCCAGCAGCCCCGGCGCGGGACAGGTTTACTTC.

The chain is built from TRBV7-8 and TRBJ2-3, with a possible D match to TRBD1 (5 bases). The CDR3 spans 14 residues. Trimming stripped 1 base from V and 6 bases from J, with 11 bases between. Germline lookup yields CDR1 SGHVS and CDR2 FQNEAQ. DNA for the CDR3: TGTGCCAGCAGCTTAGTAGATGGGGCGGATACGCAGTATTTT. This codes for CASSLVDGADTQYF.

V gene TRBV2 combines with J gene TRBJ2-7; D possibly corresponds to TRBD2 (6 bases). Germline values: CDR1 SNHLY, CDR2 FYNNEI. The CDR3 sequence is 13 residues long. Trimming cost V 8 bases and J 5 bases, with 16 bases left between them. The CDR3 nucleotides are TGTGCCAGCTCGGTGGAGGGACGAAACGAGCAGTACTTC. It yields the protein CASSVEGRNEQYF.

The chain recombines TRBV11-2 with TRBJ2-5, with D possibly being TRBD1 or TRBD2 (5 bases each). Germline V gene sequence: CDR1 SGHAT, CDR2 FQNNGV. This CDR3 has 15 residues. Trimming removed 2 bases at V and 5 bases at J, with 15 bases between. CDR3 region: CASSLMRGPRETQYF. The CDR3 region has the DNA TGTGCCAGCAGCTTAATGAGGGGCCCAAGGGAGACCCAGTACTTC.

The chain employs TRBV7-2 and TRBJ2-3, with 9 bases identical to TRBD2. The CDR3 is 12 amino acids. Germline CDR1 is SGHTA and CDR2 is FQGNSA. Losses at the gene ends were 3 bases for V and 14 bases for J; bases not matched to a gene: 6. CDR3 region: CASSFLTSGPYF. The CDR3 DNA follows: TGTGCCAGCAGCTTCTTGACTAGCGGACCGTATTTT.

The chain is built from TRBV28 and TRBJ2-6; D assignment may be TRBD1 or TRBD2 (5 bases each). V lost 6 bases, J lost 1 base, and 13 bases lay in between. The CDR3 sequence is 16 residues long. Germline CDR1 and CDR2: MDHEN and SYDVKM. The CDR3 DNA reads as TGTGCCAGCAGCTGGGACCTCGGGTCTGGGGCCAACGTCCTGACTTTC. Amino acids: CASSWDLGSGANVLTF. Looking up the rest from reference TRBV28 and TRBJ2-6 gives the full variable domain: DVKVTQSSRYLVKRTGEKVFLECVQDMDHENMFWYRQDPGLGLRLIYFSYDVKMKEKGDIPEGYSVSREKKERFSLILESASTNQTSMYLCASSWDLGSGANVLTFGAGSRLTVL.

The CDR3 DNA sequence: TGTGCCAGCAGTGCCGACAAGCTATTCCTAAACGAGCAGTACTTC. It encodes CASSADKLFLNEQYF. The chain employs TRBV25-1 and TRBJ2-7, with unresolved D. V lost 4 bases to trimming and J lost 5 bases, with 18 bases between them. The CDR3 consists of 15 residues. Germline values: CDR1 MGHDK, CDR2 SYGVNS.

The chain combines TRBV9 with TRBJ1-2, with D unresolved. This CDR3 is 13 amino acids long. The V gene lost 1 base and the J gene lost 8 bases, with 12 bases spanning the gap. Germline lookup yields CDR1 SGDLS and CDR2 YYNGEE. The CDR3 loop is CASSVTGATGYTF. CDR3 nucleotide sequence: TGTGCCAGCAGCGTAACGGGCGCGACAGGCTACACCTTC.

The V and J genes are TRBV29-1 and TRBJ2-7; TRBD2 aligns across 9 bases. CDR3 length equals 13 residues. V shed 3 bases and J 4 bases; nucleotides not matched to a gene: 4. In germline, CDR1 is SQVTM, CDR2 ANQGSEA. This chain's CDR3 is CSVDSGSGYEQYF. CDR3 sequence (DNA): TGCAGCGTTGATAGCGGGAGTGGATACGAGCAGTACTTC.

The J gene is TRBJ1-2, the V gene TRBV5-1; D gene uncertain. The V gene lost 0 bases and the J gene lost 0 bases, with 12 bases spanning the gap. CDR1 and CDR2 (germline): SGHRS, YFSETQ. The CDR3 spans 16 residues. CDR3 amino acids: CASSLAKDEANYGYTF. The DNA of the CDR3 is TGCGCCAGCAGCTTGGCCAAGGATGAAGCTAACTATGGCTACACCTTC.

This clonotype was detected only once. The V and J genes are TRBV25-1 and TRBJ2-3; D perhaps matches TRBD1 (6 bases). The CDR3 runs 12 residues. Trimming cost V 7 bases and J 9 bases, with 14 bases left between them. The germline gives CDR1 MGHDK, CDR2 SYGVNS. The CDR3: CASKTDSQTQYF. The CDR3 coding sequence is TGTGCCAGCAAGACGGACAGCCAGACGCAGTATTTT.